This T cell receptor beta chain was captured in a study of identifying expanded T cells in peripheral blood. The V end lost 0 bases, the J end lost 7 bases, and 20 bases lay between the germline ends. There are 16 residues in the CDR3. Germline loops: CDR1 SGHRS, CDR2 YFSETQ. Overall study results and limits: Over approximately two and four weeks, about 16.4 and 19 clones changed, versus roughly 1.2 between replicates. Clone count variance between roughly 2-week samples rose with total template count.

Healthy donors had no documented immune events, such as infections, while sampled. Comments on this clone: Its antigen is unknown.

Only in-frame clones appear in the TCRdb table, and some are missing; sequencing was by immunoSEQ multiplex PCR. Of some 78,000 clones listed, approximately 90% are singletons. This receptor was taken from a person aged 18 to 70 in good health. The sample was blood. This chain connects TRBV5-1 to TRBJ2-7; D call uncertain. CDR3 region: CASSLAAGLRGAEQYF. The DNA of the CDR3 is TGCGCCAGCAGCTTGGCCGCCGGGCTACGCGGTGCGGAGCAGTACTTC. The complete variable domain, with remaining parts taken from reference TRBV5-1 and TRBJ2-7, reads KAGVTQTPRYLIKTRGQQVTLSCSPISGHRSVSWYQQTPGQGLQFLFEYFSETQRNKGNFPGRFSGRQFSNSRSEMNVSTLELGDSALYLCASSLAAGLRGAEQYFGPGTRLTVT.